The 22 T cell receptor beta chains below all came from one sample that was sequenced in a study of blood T cell repertoires in COVID-19. The protocol was immunoSEQ multiplex PCR, while the TCRdb copy is restricted to in-frame clones and leaves out a portion. The table includes 130,000 or so clones, 70% to 90% detected once. The specimen sequenced was peripheral blood. All receptors come from a woman aged 45-65 years who had recovered from COVID-19.

The chain joins TRBV7-2 to TRBJ2-3, with 8 bases lining up with TRBD1. Germline V lookup: CDR1 SGHTA, CDR2 FQGNSA. This CDR3 region has 14 residues. After removal of 2 bases from V and 5 bases from J, the junction contained 3 bases not matched to a gene. CDR3 coding DNA: TGTGCCAGCAGCTTACAGGGGGCGGTAGATACGCAGTATTTT. Encoded protein: CASSLQGAVDTQYF.

This clone was recorded once. V gene TRBV9 combines with J gene TRBJ1-3; a possible D gene is TRBD1 (6 bases). The CDR3 loop spans 19 amino acids. Germline loops: CDR1 SGDLS, CDR2 YYNGEE. V gave up 4 bases and J gave up 0 bases, with 23 bases separating them. CDR3 DNA: TGTGCCAGCAGCTTCCGTGGGGGCCCCGGACTCAACTCTGGAAACACCATATATTTT. It is translated as CASSFRGGPGLNSGNTIYF.

The J gene is TRBJ2-3, the V gene TRBV11-3; D unresolved. The CDR3 extends over 13 amino acids. V dropped 0 bases and J dropped 9 bases, with 10 bases sitting between them. Germline V gene lookup returns CDR1 SGHNT and CDR2 YENEEA. CDR3 loop: CASSLDLDSTQYF. The CDR3, as DNA: TGTGCCAGCAGCTTAGATCTCGACTCCACGCAGTATTTT.

The CDR3 DNA sequence: TGCGCCAGCAGCTTGGGACTAGCTGAGGATACGCAGTATTTT. Translation: CASSLGLAEDTQYF. The J gene is TRBJ2-3, the V gene TRBV5-1; 7 nucleotides align to TRBD2. Looked up from germline, CDR1 is SGHRS and CDR2 is YFSETQ. The CDR3 spans 14 residues. The ends lost 0 bases at V and 6 bases at J; junction bases unmatched: 4.

As concerns this clone: One end of the junction does not line up with germline, which may come from a read error. CDR3 protein: CASIPYWDSWIF. CDR3 in DNA: TGTGCCAGCATCCCTTACTGGGACAGCTGGATTTTT. This sequence joins TRBV7-2 and TRBJ2-2, with 7 bases fitting TRBD1. CDR1 is SGHTA and CDR2 is FQGNSA in the germline V gene. This CDR3 region has 12 residues. Drawing the rest from reference TRBV7-2 and TRBJ2-2, the complete variable domain is GAGVSQSPSNKVTEKGKDVELRCDPISGHTALYWYRQSLGQGLEFLIYFQGNSAPDKSGLPSDRFSAERTGGSVSTLTIQRTQQEDSAVYLCASIPYWDSWIFGEGSRLTVL.

The chain is built from TRBV10-3 and TRBJ1-1; 10 positions match TRBD1. The ends lost 6 bases at V and 5 bases at J; junction bases unmatched: 6. Germline loops: CDR1 ENHRY, CDR2 SYGVKD. This CDR3 has 14 amino acids. CDR3 DNA: TGTGCCATCAGCGCGACAGGGGGCAAGACTGAAGCTTTCTTT. The encoded protein is CAISATGGKTEAFF.

The gene calls are TRBV10-3 and TRBJ2-7; 11 positions agree with TRBD2. V lost 5 bases and J lost 3; bases outside the gene matches: 6. Germline loops: CDR1 ENHRY, CDR2 SYGVKD. This CDR3 comprises 15 residues. CDR3 nucleotides: TGTGCCATCAGTCCTTCCGGGACTAGCGGCTACGAGCAGTACTTC. It translates to CAISPSGTSGYEQYF.

The V gene is TRBV13, the J gene TRBJ1-4; D gene unclear. CDR1 and CDR2 (germline): PRHDT, FYEKMQ (reference sequence). The length of the CDR3 is 14 residues. V shed 4 bases and J shed 8 bases, with 14 bases lying between them. The chain's CDR3 is CASSYGVREEKLFF. As DNA, the CDR3 is TGTGCCAGCAGCTATGGGGTACGGGAGGAAAAACTGTTTTTT.

The chain combines TRBV6-6 with TRBJ1-1; D unresolved. The ends were cut back, 2 bases at V and 7 bases at J, with 8 bases in the middle. The CDR3 is made up of 12 amino acids. Germline V gene sequence: CDR1 MNHNY, CDR2 SVGAGI (reference sequence). The CDR3 coding sequence is TGTGCCAGCAGTTACGACATCGATGAAGCTTTCTTT. Its protein is CASSYDIDEAFF.

V is TRBV3-1 (or the pseudogene TRBV3-2) and J is TRBJ2-7; D is uncertain. The germline gives CDR1 LGHDT, CDR2 YNNKEL (reference sequence). The CDR3 runs 14 residues. V was shortened by 4 bases and J by 4 bases, with 14 bases between the two germline ends. CDR3 loop: CASSRARYGYEQYF. In DNA form, the CDR3 reads TGTGCCAGCAGCCGCGCCCGATACGGGTACGAGCAGTACTTC.

In its sample, this clone was seen a few times. The chain is built from TRBV5-1 and TRBJ2-1; a weak D match, TRBD2 (5 bases). From germline, CDR1 is SGHRS and CDR2 YFSETQ. V gave up 6 bases and J gave up 5 bases, with 12 bases separating them. The CDR3 is 13 amino acids. Here the CDR3 DNA reads TGCGCCAGCATCCGGACCGGGGACAATGAGCAGTTCTTC. Translation gives CASIRTGDNEQFF.

The chain carries TRBV4-3 and TRBJ2-1; TRBD2 matches 13 bases. The CDR3 has 17 residues. Germline V CDR1 and CDR2: LGHNA, YSLEER. Unmatched junction bases numbered 10, after V lost 6 bases and J lost 5 bases. The CDR3 loop reads CASSGGVGTSGNNEQFF. As DNA, the CDR3 is TGCGCCAGCAGTGGGGGTGTTGGGACTAGCGGGAACAATGAGCAGTTCTTC.

The chain joins TRBV3-1 (or the pseudogene TRBV3-2) to TRBJ2-7, with a possible D match to TRBD1 (5 bases). Germline V CDR1 and CDR2: LGHDT, YNNKEL (reference sequence). The CDR3 is 11 amino acids. V dropped 11 bases and J dropped 3 bases, with 11 bases sitting between them. The CDR3 spells CAGHRRYEQYF. The CDR3 bases are TGTGCCGGTCACAGGCGCTACGAGCAGTACTTC.

This chain joins TRBV5-1 and TRBJ2-2; TRBD2 matches 10 bases. The CDR3 length is 16 residues. Germline trimming cut 2 bases from V and 5 bases from J; bases unmatched to any gene: 6. Germline loops: CDR1 SGHRS, CDR2 YFSETQ. The CDR3, as DNA: TGCGCCAGCAGCTTCAGGCTAGCGGGAGTTACCGGGGAGCTGTTTTTT. Translated: CASSFRLAGVTGELFF. Based on the CDR3 plus reference TRBV5-1 and TRBJ2-2, the full variable domain is KAGVTQTPRYLIKTRGQQVTLSCSPISGHRSVSWYQQTPGQGLQFLFEYFSETQRNKGNFPGRFSGRQFSNSRSEMNVSTLELGDSALYLCASSFRLAGVTGELFFGEGSRLTVL.

This rearrangement joins TRBV6-1 to TRBJ2-3, with D hard to call. CDR3 length: 14 amino acids. Germline values: CDR1 MNHNS, CDR2 SASEGT. The V end lost 3 bases, the J end lost 1 base, and 8 bases lay between the germline ends. The CDR3 region has the DNA TGTGCCAGCAGTGATTTGCGTGGCACAGATACGCAGTATTTT. It is translated as CASSDLRGTDTQYF.

This clone was detected a few times. V and J are TRBV6-5 and TRBJ2-7; D unclear. This CDR3 has 10 amino acids. The V end was cut by 7 bases, the J end by 7 bases, with 8 bases between. Germline values: CDR1 MNHEY, CDR2 SVGAGI. CDR3 nucleotide sequence: TGTGCCAGCATGGCAGGAGAGCAGTACTTC. It codes for CASMAGEQYF.

V and J are TRBV30 and TRBJ2-5; 15 nucleotides line up with TRBD2. Germline V gene lookup returns CDR1 GTSNPN and CDR2 SVGIG (reference sequence). V lost 1 base and J lost 12; bases outside the gene matches: 3. This CDR3 has 13 amino acids. CDR3 bases: TGTGCCTGGAGTGGGACTAGCGGGGGGGCTAAGTACTTC. Protein sequence: CAWSGTSGGAKYF.

The chain employs TRBV7-3 and TRBJ2-1; 7 bases line up with TRBD1. J lost 9 bases, V lost 1 base, and 6 bases had no gene match. The CDR3 length is 14 residues. The germline V gene encodes CDR1 SGHTA and CDR2 FQGTGA. The CDR3 nucleotides read TGTGCCAGCAGCTTAATGGGACAGAACGGTGAGCAGTTCTTC. It is translated as CASSLMGQNGEQFF. The entire variable domain, with the rest obtained from reference TRBV7-3 and TRBJ2-1, is as follows: GAGVSQTPSNKVTEKGKYVELRCDPISGHTALYWYRQSLGQGPEFLIYFQGTGAADDSGLPNDRFFAVRPEGSVSTLKIQRTERGDSAVYLCASSLMGQNGEQFFGPGTRLTVL.

J is TRBJ2-7 and V is TRBV7-9; possibly TRBD1 for D (6 bases). The CDR3 runs to 12 residues. Germline CDR1 SEHNR, CDR2 FQNEAQ (reference sequence). Trimming pared 5 bases from V and 3 bases from J, leaving 8 bases between. The CDR3 region is CASSGQRYEQYF. CDR3 nucleotide sequence: TGTGCCAGCAGCGGACAGCGCTACGAGCAGTACTTC.

The chain links TRBV6-5 to TRBJ2-2; unclear D gene. Germline lookup yields CDR1 MNHEY and CDR2 SVGAGI. Trimming stripped 5 bases from V and 6 bases from J, with 10 bases between. The CDR3 sequence is 13 residues long. The CDR3 region has the DNA TGTGCCAGCAGTCCAGGTGCCCCCGGGGAGCTGTTTTTT. Translating it yields CASSPGAPGELFF.

The V call is TRBV5-1, the J call TRBJ2-5; 7 positions match TRBD1. J lost 2 bases, V lost 2 bases, and 6 bases had no gene match. This CDR3 comprises 15 residues. Germline lookup yields CDR1 SGHRS and CDR2 YFSETQ. The CDR3 nucleotides are TGCGCCAGCAGCTTCCTTGGGACAGTACAAGAGACCCAGTACTTC. Its protein product is CASSFLGTVQETQYF.

J is TRBJ2-1 and V is TRBV2, with D tentatively TRBD1 (5 bases). The CDR3 is made up of 14 amino acids. The germline V gene encodes CDR1 SNHLY and CDR2 FYNNEI. V was cut by 4 bases and J by 10 bases, with 17 bases left in between. The CDR3 loop is CASSGRTFPGEQFF. The CDR3 coding sequence is TGTGCCAGCAGTGGTCGGACATTCCCTGGCGAGCAGTTCTTC.